This entry is about one T cell receptor beta chain. Its antigen is undetermined. This may stem from a read error, because a much larger clone lies one nucleotide away. The data were obtained in a study of blood T cells in healthy people across ages. Notes on the study in general: In older individuals, TCR beta diversity per million T cells was lower, falling roughly linearly with age.

A second PCR, run for about 7 to 12 cycles, used a sample-barcoded 5' primer plus a J-beta primer mix. Each cDNA molecule carried a tag from a template-switch adaptor that contained 12 random nucleotides. TCRdb called the 5' RACE reads again in MiXCR, with one record for every CDR3 protein. The table includes 750,000 to 1,000,000 distinct CDR3 sequences, 25% to 30% detected once. CDR1 and CDR2 from the germline V gene are SGHRS and YFSETQ. The CDR3 runs to 15 residues. The same sample was also studied in work on T cells of mothers and their children.

What was sequenced was blood. The chain carries TRBV5-1 and TRBJ2-2; D is possibly TRBD2 (5 bases). The origin of this receptor is a woman between 40 and 55 years old in good health. The CDR3 region has the DNA TGCGCCAGCAGCTTGGGTCAGGCTAACACCGGGGAGCGGTTTTTT. Protein: CASSLGQANTGERFF.